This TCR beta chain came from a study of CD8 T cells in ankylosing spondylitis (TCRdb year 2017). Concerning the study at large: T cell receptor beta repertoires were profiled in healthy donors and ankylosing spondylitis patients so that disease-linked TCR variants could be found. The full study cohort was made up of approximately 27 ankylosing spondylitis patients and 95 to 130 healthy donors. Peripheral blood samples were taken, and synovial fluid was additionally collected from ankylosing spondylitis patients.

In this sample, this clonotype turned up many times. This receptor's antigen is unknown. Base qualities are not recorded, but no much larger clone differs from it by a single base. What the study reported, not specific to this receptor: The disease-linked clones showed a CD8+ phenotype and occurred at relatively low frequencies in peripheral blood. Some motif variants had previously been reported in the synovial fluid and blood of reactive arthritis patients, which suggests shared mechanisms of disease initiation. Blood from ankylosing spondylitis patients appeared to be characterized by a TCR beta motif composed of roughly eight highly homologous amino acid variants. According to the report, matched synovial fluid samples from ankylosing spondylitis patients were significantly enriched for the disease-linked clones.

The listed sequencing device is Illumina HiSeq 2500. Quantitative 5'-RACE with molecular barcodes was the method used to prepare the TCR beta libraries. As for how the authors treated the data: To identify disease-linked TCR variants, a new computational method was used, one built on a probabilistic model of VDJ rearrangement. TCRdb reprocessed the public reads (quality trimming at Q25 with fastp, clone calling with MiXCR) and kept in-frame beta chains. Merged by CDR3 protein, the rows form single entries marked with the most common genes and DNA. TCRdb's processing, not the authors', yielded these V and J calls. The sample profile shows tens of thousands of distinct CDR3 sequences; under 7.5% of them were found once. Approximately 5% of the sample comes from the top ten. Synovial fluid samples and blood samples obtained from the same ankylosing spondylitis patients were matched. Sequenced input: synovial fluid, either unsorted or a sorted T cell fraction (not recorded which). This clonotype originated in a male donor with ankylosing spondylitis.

For the CDR3, the sequence is CASSLNPGAPAFF. DNA sequence: TGCGCCAGCAGCTTGAATCCGGGGGCTCCAGCTTTCTTT. The chain links TRBV5-1 with TRBJ1-1; the D region possibly corresponds to TRBD1 (6 bases align). Sequences SGHRS (CDR1) and YFSETQ (CDR2) are obtained from the germline V gene. The V and J ends are trimmed by 1 base and 10 bases, leaving 14 bases between them. Spanning cysteine to phenylalanine, the CDR3 consists of 13 amino acids. The only DNA kept is the CDR3, 39 bases in frame from the first base.